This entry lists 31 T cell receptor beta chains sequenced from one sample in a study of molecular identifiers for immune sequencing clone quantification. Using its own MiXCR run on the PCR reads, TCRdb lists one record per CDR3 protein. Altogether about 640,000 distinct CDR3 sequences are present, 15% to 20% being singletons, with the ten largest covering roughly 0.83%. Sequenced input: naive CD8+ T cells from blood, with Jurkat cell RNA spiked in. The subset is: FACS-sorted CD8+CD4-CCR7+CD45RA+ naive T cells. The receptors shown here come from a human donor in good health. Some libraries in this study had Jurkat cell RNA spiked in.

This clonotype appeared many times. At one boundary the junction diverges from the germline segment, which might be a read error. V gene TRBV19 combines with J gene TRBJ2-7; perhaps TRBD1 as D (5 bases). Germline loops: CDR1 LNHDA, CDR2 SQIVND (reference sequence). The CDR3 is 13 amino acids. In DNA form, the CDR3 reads TGCGCCAGTAGTACTACAGGATTCTACGAGCAGTACTTC. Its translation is CASSTTGFYEQYF.

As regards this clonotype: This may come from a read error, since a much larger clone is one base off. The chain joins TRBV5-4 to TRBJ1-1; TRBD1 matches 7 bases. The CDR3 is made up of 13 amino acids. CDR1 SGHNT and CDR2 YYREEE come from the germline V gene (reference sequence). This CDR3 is CAGSFGRGTEAFF. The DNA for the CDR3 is TGTGCCGGCAGCTTTGGCAGGGGGACTGAAGCTTTCTTT.

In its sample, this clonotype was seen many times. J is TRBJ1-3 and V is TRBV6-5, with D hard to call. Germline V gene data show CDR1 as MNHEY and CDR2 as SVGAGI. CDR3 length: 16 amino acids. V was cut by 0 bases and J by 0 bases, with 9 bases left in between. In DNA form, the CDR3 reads TGTGCCAGCAGTTACTCGACTTTCCTCTCTGGAAACACCATATATTTT. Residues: CASSYSTFLSGNTIYF.

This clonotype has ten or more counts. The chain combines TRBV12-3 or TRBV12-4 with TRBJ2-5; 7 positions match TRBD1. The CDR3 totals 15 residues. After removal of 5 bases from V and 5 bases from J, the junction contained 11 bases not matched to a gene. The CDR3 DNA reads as TGTGCCAGCAGTCCCCACTCGACAGGGCGTGAGACCCAGTACTTC. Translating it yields CASSPHSTGRETQYF.

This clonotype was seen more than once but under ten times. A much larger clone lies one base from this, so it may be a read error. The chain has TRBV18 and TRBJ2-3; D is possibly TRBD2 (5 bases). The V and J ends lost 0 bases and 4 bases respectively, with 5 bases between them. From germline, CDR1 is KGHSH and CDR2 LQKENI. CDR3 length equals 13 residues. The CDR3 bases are TGTGCCAGCTCACCACCGCGGGCAGATACGCAGTATTTT. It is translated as CASSPPRADTQYF.

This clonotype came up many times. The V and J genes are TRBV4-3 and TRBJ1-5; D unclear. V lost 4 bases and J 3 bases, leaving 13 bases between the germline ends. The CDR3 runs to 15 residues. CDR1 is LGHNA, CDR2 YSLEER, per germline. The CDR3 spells CASSPTRVDNQPQHF. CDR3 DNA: TGCGCCAGCAGCCCTACAAGGGTTGACAATCAGCCCCAGCATTTT.

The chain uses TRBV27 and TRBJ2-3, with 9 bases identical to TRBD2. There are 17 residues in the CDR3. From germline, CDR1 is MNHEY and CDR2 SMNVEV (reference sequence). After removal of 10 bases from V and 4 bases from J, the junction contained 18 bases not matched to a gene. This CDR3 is CANSPLEGGRESDTQYF. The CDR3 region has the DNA TGTGCCAACTCTCCACTCGAGGGCGGGAGGGAGTCAGATACGCAGTATTTT.

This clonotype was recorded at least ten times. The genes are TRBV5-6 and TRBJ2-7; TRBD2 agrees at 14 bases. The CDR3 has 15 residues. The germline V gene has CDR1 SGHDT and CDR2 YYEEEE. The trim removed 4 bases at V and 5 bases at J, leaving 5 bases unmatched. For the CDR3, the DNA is TGTGCCAGCAGCCCAGGGACTAGCGGGGGCCACGAGCAGTACTTC. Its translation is CASSPGTSGGHEQYF.

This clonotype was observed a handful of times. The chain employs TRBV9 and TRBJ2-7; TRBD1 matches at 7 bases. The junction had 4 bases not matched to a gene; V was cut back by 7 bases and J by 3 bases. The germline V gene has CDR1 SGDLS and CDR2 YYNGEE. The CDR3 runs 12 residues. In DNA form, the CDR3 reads TGTGCCAGCGGGGACAGTTTCTACGAGCAGTACTTC. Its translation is CASGDSFYEQYF.

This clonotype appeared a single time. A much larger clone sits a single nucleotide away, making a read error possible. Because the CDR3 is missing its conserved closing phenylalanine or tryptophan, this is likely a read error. CDR3 DNA sequence: TGCAGTGCTAGAGATCCGGCCCCGTTACCCGATACGCAGTATCTT. It encodes CSARDPAPLPDTQYL. The chain employs TRBV20-1 and TRBJ2-3; D gene unclear. The CDR3 loop spans 15 amino acids. Germline V gene lookup returns CDR1 DFQATT and CDR2 SNEGSKA (reference sequence). Between the trimmed V and J ends, which lost 0 bases and 6 bases, there was a span of 16 bases.

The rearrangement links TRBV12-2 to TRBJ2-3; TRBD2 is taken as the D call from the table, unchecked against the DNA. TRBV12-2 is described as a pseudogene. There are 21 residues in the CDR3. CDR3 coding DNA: TGTGCAAGTCGCTTAGTTCCGGGACTAGTCCCCCAGTTGAGAATGGCAGATACGCAGTATTTT. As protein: CASRLVPGLVPQLRMADTQYF.

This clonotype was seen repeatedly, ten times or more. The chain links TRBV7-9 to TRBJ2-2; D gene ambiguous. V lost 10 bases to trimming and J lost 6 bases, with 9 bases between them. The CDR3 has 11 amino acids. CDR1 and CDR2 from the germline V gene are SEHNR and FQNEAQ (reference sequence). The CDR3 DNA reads TGTGCCACCCGGTTTTCCGGGGAGCTGTTTTTT. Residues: CATRFSGELFF. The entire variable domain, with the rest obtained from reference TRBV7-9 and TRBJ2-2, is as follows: DTGVSQNPRHKITKRGQNVTFRCDPISEHNRLYWYRQTLGQGPEFLTYFQNEAQLEKSRLLSDRFSAERPKGSFSTLEIQRTEQGDSAMYLCATRFSGELFFGEGSRLTVL.

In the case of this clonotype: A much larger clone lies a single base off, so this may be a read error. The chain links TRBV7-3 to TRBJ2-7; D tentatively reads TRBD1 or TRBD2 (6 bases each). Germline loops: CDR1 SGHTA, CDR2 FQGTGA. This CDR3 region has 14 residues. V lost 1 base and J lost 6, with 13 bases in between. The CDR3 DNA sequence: TGTGCCAGCAGCTTAAGGGGGGCAGGGAGCGAGCAGTACTTC. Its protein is CASSLRGAGSEQYF.

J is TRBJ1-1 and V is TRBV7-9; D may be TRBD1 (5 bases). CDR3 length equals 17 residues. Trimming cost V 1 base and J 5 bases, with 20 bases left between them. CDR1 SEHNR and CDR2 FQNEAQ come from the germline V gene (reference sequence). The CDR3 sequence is CASSLEWDRGTETEAFF. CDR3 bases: TGTGCCAGCAGCTTAGAGTGGGACCGAGGAACCGAAACTGAAGCTTTCTTT.

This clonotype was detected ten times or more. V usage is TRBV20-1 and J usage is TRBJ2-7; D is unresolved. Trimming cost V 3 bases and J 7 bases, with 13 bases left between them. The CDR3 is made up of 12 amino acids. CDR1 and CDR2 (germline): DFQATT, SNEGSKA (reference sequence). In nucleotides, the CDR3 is TGCAGTGCTAGGTTTTCCGGATCGGAGCAGTACTTC. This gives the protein CSARFSGSEQYF.

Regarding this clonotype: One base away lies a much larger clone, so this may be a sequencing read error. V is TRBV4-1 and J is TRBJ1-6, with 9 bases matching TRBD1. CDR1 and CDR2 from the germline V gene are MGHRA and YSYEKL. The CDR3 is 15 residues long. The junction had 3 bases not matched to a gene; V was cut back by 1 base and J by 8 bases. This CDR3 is CASSQVTGGDSPLHF. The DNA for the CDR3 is TGCGCCAGCAGCCAAGTGACAGGGGGTGATTCACCCCTCCACTTT.

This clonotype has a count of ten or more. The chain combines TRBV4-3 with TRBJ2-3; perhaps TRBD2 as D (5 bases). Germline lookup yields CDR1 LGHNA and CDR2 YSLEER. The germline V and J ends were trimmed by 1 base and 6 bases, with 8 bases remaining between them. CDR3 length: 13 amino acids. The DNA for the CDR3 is TGCGCCAGCAGCCAAGTTCGCGGGGATACGCAGTATTTT. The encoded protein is CASSQVRGDTQYF.

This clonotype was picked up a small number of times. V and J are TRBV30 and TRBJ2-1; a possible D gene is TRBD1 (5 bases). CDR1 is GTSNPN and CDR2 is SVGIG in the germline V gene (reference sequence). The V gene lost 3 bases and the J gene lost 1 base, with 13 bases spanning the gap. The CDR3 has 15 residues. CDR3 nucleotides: TGTGCCTGGAGCGTTGCAGGGAATTCCTACAATGAGCAGTTCTTC. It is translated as CAWSVAGNSYNEQFF.

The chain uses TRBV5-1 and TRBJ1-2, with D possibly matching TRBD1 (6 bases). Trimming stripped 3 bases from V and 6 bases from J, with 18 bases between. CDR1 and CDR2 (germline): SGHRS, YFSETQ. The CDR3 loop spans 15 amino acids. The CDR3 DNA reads TGCGCCAGCAGCTCCTCTCTCACAGGGACGAATGGCTACACCTTC. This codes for CASSSSLTGTNGYTF.

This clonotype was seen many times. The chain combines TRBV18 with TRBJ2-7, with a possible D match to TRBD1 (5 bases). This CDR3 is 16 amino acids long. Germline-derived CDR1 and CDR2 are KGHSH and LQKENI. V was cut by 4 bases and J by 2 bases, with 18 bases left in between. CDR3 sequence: CASSQQAIDLTYEQYF. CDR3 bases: TGTGCCAGCTCACAACAGGCAATTGACCTAACCTACGAGCAGTACTTC. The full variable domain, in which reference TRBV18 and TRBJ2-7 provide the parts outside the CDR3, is NAGVMQNPRHLVRRRGQEARLRCSPMKGHSHVYWYRQLPEEGLKFMVYLQKENIIDESGMPKERFSAEFPKEGPSILRIQQVVRGDSAAYFCASSQQAIDLTYEQYFGPGTRLTVT.

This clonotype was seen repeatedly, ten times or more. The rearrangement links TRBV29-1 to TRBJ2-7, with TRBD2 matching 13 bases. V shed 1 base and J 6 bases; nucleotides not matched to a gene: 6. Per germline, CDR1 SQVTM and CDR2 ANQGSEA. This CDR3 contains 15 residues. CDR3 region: CSVEGGLAGEGEQYF. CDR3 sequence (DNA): TGCAGCGTTGAAGGCGGACTAGCGGGGGAGGGCGAGCAGTACTTC.

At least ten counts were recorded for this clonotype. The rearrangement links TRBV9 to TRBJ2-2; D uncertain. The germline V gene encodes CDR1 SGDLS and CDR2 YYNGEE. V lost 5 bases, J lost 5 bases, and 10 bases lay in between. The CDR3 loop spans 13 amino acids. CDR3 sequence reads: CASSPSVTGELFF. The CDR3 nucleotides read TGTGCCAGCAGTCCCTCCGTGACCGGGGAGCTGTTTTTT.

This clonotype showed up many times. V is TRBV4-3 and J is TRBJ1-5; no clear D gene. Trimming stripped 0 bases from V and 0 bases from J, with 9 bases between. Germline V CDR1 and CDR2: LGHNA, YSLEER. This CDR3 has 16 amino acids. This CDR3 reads CASSQDKGRSNQPQHF. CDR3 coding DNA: TGCGCCAGCAGCCAAGATAAAGGGCGTAGCAATCAGCCCCAGCATTTT.

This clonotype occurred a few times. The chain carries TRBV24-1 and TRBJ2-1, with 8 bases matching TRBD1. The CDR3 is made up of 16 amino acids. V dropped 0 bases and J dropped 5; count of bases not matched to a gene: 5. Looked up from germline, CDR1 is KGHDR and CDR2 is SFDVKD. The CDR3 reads CATSDLRQGYHNEQFF. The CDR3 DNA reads TGTGCCACCAGTGATTTGAGACAGGGGTACCACAATGAGCAGTTCTTC.

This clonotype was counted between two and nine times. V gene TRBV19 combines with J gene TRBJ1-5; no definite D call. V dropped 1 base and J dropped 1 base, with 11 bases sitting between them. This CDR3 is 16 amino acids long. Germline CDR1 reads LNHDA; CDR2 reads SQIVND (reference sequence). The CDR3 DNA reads TGTGCCAGTAGTATAGCAACCAGAGGAAGCAATCAGCCCCAGCATTTT. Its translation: CASSIATRGSNQPQHF.

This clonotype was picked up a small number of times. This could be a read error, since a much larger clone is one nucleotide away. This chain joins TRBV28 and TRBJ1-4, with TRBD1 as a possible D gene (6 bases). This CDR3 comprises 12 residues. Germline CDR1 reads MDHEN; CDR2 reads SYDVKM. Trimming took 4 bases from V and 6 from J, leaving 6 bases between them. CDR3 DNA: TGTGCCAGCAGTTCAGGGGATGAAAAACTGTTTTTT. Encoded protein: CASSSGDEKLFF.

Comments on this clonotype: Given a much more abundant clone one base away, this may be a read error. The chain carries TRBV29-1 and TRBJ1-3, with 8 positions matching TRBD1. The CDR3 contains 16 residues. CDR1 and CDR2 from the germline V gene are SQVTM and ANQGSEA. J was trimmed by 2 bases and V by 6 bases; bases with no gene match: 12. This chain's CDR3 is CSVLMTGEGAGNTIYF. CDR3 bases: TGCAGCGTGCTAATGACAGGGGAGGGCGCTGGAAACACCATATATTTT. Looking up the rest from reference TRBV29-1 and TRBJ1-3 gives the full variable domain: SAVISQKPSRDICQRGTSLTIQCQVDSQVTMMFWYRQQPGQSLTLIATANQGSEATYESGFVIDKFPISRPNLTFSTLTVSNMSPEDSSIYLCSVLMTGEGAGNTIYFGEGSWLTVV.

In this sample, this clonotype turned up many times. Here the CDR3 reads CASSRLAGAPPHEQFF. The DNA for the CDR3 is TGTGCCAGCAGCCGACTAGCGGGTGCCCCTCCCCATGAGCAGTTCTTC. The chain joins TRBV12-3 or TRBV12-4 to TRBJ2-1; 10 bases map to TRBD2. There are 16 residues in the CDR3. Unmatched junction bases numbered 13, after V lost 6 bases and J lost 8 bases.

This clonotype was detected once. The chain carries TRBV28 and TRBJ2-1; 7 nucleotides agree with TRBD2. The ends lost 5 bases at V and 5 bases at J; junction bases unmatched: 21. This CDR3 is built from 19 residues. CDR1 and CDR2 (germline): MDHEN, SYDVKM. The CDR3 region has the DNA TGTGCCAGCAGTCCATGGGGCGGGAGCGAGGTAGGGGCTGACAATGAGCAGTTCTTC. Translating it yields CASSPWGGSEVGADNEQFF.

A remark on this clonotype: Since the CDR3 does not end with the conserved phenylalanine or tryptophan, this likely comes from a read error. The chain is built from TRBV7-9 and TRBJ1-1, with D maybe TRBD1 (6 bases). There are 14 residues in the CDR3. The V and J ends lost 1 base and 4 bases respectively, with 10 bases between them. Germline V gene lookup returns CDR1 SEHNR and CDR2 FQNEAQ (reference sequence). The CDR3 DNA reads TGTGCCAGCAGCTTAGAACAGGGAGGCACTGAAGCTTTCCTT. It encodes CASSLEQGGTEAFL.

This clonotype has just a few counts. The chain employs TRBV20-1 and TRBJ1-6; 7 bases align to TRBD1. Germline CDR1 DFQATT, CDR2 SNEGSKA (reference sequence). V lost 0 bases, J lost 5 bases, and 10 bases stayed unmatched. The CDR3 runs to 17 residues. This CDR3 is CSARDIGRGQNNSPLHF. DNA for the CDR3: TGCAGTGCTAGAGATATCGGTAGGGGACAGAATAATTCACCCCTCCACTTT.